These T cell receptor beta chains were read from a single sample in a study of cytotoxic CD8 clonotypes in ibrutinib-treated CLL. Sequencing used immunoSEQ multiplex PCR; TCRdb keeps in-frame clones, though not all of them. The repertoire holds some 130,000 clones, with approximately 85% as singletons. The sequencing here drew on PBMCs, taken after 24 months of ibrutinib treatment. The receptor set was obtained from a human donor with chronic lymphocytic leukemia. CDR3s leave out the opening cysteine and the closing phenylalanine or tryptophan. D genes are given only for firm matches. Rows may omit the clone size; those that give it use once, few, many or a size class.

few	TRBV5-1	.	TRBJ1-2	ASSLGTAGYT
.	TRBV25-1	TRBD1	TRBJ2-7	ASRMTGQGSYEQY
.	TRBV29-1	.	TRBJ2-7	SVASGTASYEQY
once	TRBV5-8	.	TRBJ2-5	ASSPDRPGETQY
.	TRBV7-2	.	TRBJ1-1	ASSLWPEEAF
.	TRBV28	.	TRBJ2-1	ASSFQRAFVYEQF
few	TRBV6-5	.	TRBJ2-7	ASSYTPALPGEQY
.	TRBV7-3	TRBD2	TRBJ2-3	ASSSSGIDTQY
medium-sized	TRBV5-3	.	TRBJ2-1	ARSLDLGLTYNEQF
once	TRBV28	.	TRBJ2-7	ASSSASRRYEQY
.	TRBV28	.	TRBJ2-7	ASIEGVQNYEQY
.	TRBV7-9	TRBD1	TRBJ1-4	ASSFSQGNEKLF
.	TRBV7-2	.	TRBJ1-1	ASSLVVGNTEAF
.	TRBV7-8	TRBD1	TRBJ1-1	ASSLANRGNTEAF
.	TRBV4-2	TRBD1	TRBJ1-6	ASSQEDRGTSPLH
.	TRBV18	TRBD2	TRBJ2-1	ASSPLTSGRASYNEQF
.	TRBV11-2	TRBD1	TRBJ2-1	ASSAKGTGGKNEQF
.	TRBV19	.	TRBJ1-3	ASSIRVGTSSGNTIY
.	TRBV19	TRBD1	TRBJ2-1	ASRATGGLFNEQF
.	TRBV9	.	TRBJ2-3	ASSVEAGSRGDTQY
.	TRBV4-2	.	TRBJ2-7	ASSLEGGYEQY
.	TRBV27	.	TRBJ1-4	ASYSRESEKLF
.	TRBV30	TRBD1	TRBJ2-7	AWSGDRVYEQY
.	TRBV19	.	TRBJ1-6	ASSIVAGNKPLH
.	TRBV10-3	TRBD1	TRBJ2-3	AISESGTGARDTQY
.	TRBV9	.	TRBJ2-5	ASSVGTYQETQY
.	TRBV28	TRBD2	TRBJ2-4	ASSPLGLAVYKNIQY
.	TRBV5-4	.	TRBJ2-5	ASSLGVAVH
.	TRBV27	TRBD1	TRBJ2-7	ASRRQGPDYEQY
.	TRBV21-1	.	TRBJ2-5	ASSLRSGRAEAETQY
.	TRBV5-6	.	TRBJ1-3	ASSLLVGNTIY
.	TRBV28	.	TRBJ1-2	ASSTTGFYGYT
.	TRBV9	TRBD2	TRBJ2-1	ASSPRASGGTTITNEQF
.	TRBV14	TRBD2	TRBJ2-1	ASNLGGVNEQF
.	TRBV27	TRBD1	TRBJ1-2	ASRRDRVNGYT
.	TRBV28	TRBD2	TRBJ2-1	ASSGAGGTYNEQF
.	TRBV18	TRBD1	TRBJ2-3	ASCDRAGTDTQY
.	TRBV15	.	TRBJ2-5	ATSRPGGLLQETQY
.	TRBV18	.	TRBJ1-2	ASSPPGWGYT
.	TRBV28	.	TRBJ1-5	ASRPTGILGQPQH
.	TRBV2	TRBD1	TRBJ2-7	ASNRDREFEQY